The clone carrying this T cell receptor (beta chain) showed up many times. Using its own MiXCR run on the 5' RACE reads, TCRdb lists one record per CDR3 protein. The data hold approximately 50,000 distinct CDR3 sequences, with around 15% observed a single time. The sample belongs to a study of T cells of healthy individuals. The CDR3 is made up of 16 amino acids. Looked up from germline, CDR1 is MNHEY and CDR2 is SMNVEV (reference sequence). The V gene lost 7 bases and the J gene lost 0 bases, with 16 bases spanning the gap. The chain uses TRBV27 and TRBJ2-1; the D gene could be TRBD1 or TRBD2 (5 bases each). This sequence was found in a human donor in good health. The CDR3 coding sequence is TGTGCCAGCATTGCTATCGCAGGGAGCTCCTACAATGAGCAGTTCTTC. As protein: CASIAIAGSSYNEQFF.